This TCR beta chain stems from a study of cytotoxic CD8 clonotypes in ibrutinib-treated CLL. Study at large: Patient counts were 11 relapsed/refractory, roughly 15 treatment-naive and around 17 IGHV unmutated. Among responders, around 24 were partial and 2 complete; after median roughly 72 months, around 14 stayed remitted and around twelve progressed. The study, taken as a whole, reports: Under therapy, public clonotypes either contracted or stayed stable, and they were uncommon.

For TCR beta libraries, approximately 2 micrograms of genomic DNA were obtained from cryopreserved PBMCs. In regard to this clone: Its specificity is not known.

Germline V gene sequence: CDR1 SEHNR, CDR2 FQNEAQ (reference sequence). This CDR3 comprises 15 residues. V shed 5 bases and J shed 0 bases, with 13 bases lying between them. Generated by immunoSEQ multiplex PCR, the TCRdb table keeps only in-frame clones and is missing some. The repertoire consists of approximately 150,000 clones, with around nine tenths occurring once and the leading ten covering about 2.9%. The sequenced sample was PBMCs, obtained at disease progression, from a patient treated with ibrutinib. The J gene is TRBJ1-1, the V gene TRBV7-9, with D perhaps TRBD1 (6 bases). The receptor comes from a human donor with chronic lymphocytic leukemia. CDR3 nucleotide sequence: TGTGCCAGCAGCCCAGGACAGCCAATGAACACTGAAGCTTTCTTT. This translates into CASSPGQPMNTEAFF.